Here is one T cell receptor (beta chain) with its context. The germline gives CDR1 DFQATT, CDR2 SNEGSKA (reference sequence). The CDR3 has 13 residues. These data belong to a study of blood T cells in healthy people across ages. Sample-barcoded 5' priming and a J-beta primer mix drove a second PCR of about 6 to 12 cycles. TCRdb independently ran MiXCR on the 5' RACE reads; one entry per CDR3 protein. The sample holds about 560,000 distinct CDR3 sequences; about a quarter are singletons and the top ten take 3.6%. These sequences were also reported in another study, on T cells of mothers and their children. This second study notes: The cDNA synthesis received all extracted RNA, at about 1.5 ug per 15 ul.

V gene TRBV20-1 combines with J gene TRBJ2-5; the D gene is possibly TRBD2 (5 bases). Near its end, the DNA agrees better with TRBJ2-7, so the J call may be wrong. Sequencing was carried out using blood. This clonotype was obtained from a boy between 2 and 15 years old in good health. The CDR3 DNA reads as TGCAGTGCTAGGAGGGCGAGCTCCTACGAGCAGTACTTC. As protein: CSARRASSYEQYF.